A single sample gave rise to the 13 T cell receptor beta chains below, sequenced in a study of CD8 T cells in Susac syndrome (dated by TCRdb to between 2019 and 2020). The library was produced with the immunoSEQ multiplex PCR assay. RNA was extracted with the RNeasy kit and 0.5 to 1 ug was reverse transcribed using random hexamers. Using fastp trimming at Q25 and MiXCR clonotype assembly, TCRdb reanalyzed the public sequencing data and kept in-frame beta chains. Each entry merges the rows of one CDR3 protein and shows their most common DNA and genes. The sample data list approximately 210,000 distinct CDR3 sequences, and around 96% of these were observed just once. The biggest ten clones account for 0.075% to 0.095% of the sample. The sequencing input was CD4+ T cells from PBMCs. All receptors come from a human donor with multiple sclerosis.

The rearrangement links TRBV6-1 to TRBJ2-5, with 14 bases identical to TRBD2. The CDR3 runs 16 residues. Germline-derived CDR1 and CDR2 are MNHNS and SASEGT. Trimming at V came to 5 bases and at J to 1 base, leaving 3 bases not matched to a gene. In DNA, the CDR3 is TGTGCCAGCAGTCGGACTAGCGGGAGGCCCCAAGAGACCCAGTACTTC. Protein sequence: CASSRTSGRPQETQYF.

The table lists this clonotype with a count of one. The chain joins TRBV10-3 to TRBJ2-3; 9 bases are a match to TRBD2. Germline-derived CDR1 and CDR2 are ENHRY and SYGVKD. The CDR3 consists of 14 residues. The junction had 2 bases not matched to a gene; V was cut back by 4 bases and J by 3 bases. CDR3 nucleotide sequence: TGTGCCATCAGTGTCCTAGCGGGAACAGATACGCAGTATTTT. Protein sequence: CAISVLAGTDTQYF.

The chain links TRBV28 to TRBJ2-7; D may be TRBD1 (6 bases). Germline V gene sequence: CDR1 MDHEN, CDR2 SYDVKM. V was trimmed by 6 bases and J by 5 bases, leaving 20 bases between them. The CDR3 contains 15 residues. CDR3 nucleotides: TGTGCCAGCAGCCCAGGGGTCTCCTGGGGGAACGAGCAGTACTTC. This translates into CASSPGVSWGNEQYF.

The chain uses TRBV29-1 and TRBJ1-1; D is uncertain. Germline-derived CDR1 and CDR2 are SQVTM and ANQGSEA. Trimming took 4 bases from V and 0 from J, leaving 9 bases between them. The CDR3 sequence is 13 residues long. The CDR3 sequence is CSVVTRLNTEAFF. Here the CDR3 DNA reads TGCAGCGTTGTTACCAGGTTGAACACTGAAGCTTTCTTT.

J is TRBJ1-1 and V is TRBV30; TRBD1 aligns across 7 bases. V dropped 4 bases and J dropped 9; count of bases not matched to a gene: 17. The CDR3 consists of 15 residues. Germline assignment: CDR1 GTSNPN and CDR2 SVGIG (reference sequence). DNA for the CDR3: TGTGCCTGGATCCTGACGAGGGAGGGGGCGCTCAAAGCTTTCTTT. This encodes CAWILTREGALKAFF.

This chain links TRBV19 with TRBJ2-1; a weak D match, TRBD2 (6 bases). Deletions cut 3 bases from V and 8 bases from J, with 17 bases between. Germline V gene data show CDR1 as LNHDA and CDR2 as SQIVND (reference sequence). The CDR3 is 15 residues long. The DNA for the CDR3 is TGTGCCAGTAGTATGACTAGTGAATCATTCTATGAGCAGTTCTTC. Its translation: CASSMTSESFYEQFF.

This clonotype showed up just once. This chain connects TRBV12-3 or TRBV12-4 to TRBJ1-2; D gene ambiguous. The V end was cut by 6 bases, the J end by 0 bases, with 11 bases between. The length of the CDR3 is 14 residues. The CDR3 nucleotides read TGTGCCAGCAGCGGGCTGATAGCTAACTATGGCTACACCTTC. It codes for CASSGLIANYGYTF.

The chain has TRBV29-1 and TRBJ2-5, with D perhaps being TRBD1 or TRBD2 (5 bases each). CDR1 is SQVTM and CDR2 is ANQGSEA in the germline V gene. V was clipped by 4 bases and J by 2 bases, with 8 bases between them. CDR3 size: 12 residues. CDR3 amino acids: CSVGDDQETQYF. The CDR3 nucleotides read TGCAGCGTTGGGGACGATCAAGAGACCCAGTACTTC.

This clonotype is a singleton in its sample. The chain combines TRBV28 with TRBJ2-7; 7 bases match TRBD2. The germline CDR1 and CDR2 sequences are MDHEN and SYDVKM. J lost 0 bases, V lost 3 bases, and 8 bases had no gene match. The CDR3 runs 16 residues. The CDR3 loop reads CASSFHAGDLSYEQYF. The CDR3 coding sequence is TGTGCCAGCAGTTTTCATGCGGGAGACCTCTCCTACGAGCAGTACTTC.

The chain couples TRBV20-1 to TRBJ2-3, with 7 bases aligning to TRBD1. This CDR3 has 14 amino acids. Trimming removed 4 bases from V and 0 bases from J; junction bases left unmatched: 4. Germline values: CDR1 DFQATT, CDR2 SNEGSKA (reference sequence). In DNA, the CDR3 is TGCAGTGCTAACCGGGACAGAAGCACAGATACGCAGTATTTT. Protein sequence: CSANRDRSTDTQYF.

This chain uses TRBV19 with TRBJ1-1; weak D call: TRBD1 (5 bases). Germline V gene lookup returns CDR1 LNHDA and CDR2 SQIVND (reference sequence). The CDR3 consists of 15 residues. The CDR3 nucleotides read TGTGCTACGAGGGCAGGGCTGTGGAGGGACACTGAAGCTTTCTTT. Its protein product is CATRAGLWRDTEAFF.

This clonotype was recorded only once. The chain's CDR3 is CASSLEQDGELFF. CDR3 in DNA: TGCGCCAGCAGCTTGGAGCAGGACGGGGAGCTGTTTTTT. V is TRBV5-1 and J is TRBJ2-2, with D hard to call. This CDR3 contains 13 residues. Germline assignment: CDR1 SGHRS and CDR2 YFSETQ. Trimming took 0 bases from V and 7 from J, leaving 7 bases between them. The full variable domain, its missing parts supplied by reference TRBV5-1 and TRBJ2-2, is KAGVTQTPRYLIKTRGQQVTLSCSPISGHRSVSWYQQTPGQGLQFLFEYFSETQRNKGNFPGRFSGRQFSNSRSEMNVSTLELGDSALYLCASSLEQDGELFFGEGSRLTVL.

V usage is TRBV7-9 and J usage is TRBJ1-2, with TRBD1 as a possible D gene (5 bases). CDR1 is SEHNR, CDR2 FQNEAQ, per germline (reference sequence). V lost 8 bases to trimming and J lost 3 bases, with 10 bases between them. The CDR3 runs to 12 residues. The CDR3 protein is CASGRGDYGYTF. CDR3 sequence (DNA): TGTGCCAGCGGTCGGGGGGACTATGGCTACACCTTC.